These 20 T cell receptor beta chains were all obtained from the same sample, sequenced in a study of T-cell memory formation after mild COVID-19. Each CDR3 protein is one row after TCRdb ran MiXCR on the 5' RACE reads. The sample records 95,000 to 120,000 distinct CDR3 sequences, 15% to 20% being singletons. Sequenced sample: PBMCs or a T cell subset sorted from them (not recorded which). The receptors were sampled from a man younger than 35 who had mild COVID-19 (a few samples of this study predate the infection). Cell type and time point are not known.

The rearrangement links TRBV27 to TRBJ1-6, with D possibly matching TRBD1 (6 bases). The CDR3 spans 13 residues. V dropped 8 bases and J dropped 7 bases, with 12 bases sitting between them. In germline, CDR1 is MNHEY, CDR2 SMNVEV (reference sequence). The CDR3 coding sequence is TGTGCCAGCCAGGGACAAGGAAATTCACCCCTCCACTTT. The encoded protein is CASQGQGNSPLHF.

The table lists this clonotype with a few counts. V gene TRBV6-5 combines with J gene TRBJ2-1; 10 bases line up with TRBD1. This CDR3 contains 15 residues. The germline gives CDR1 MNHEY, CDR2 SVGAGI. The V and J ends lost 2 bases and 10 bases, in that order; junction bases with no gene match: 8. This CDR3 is CASSYAPGQGIEQFF. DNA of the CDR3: TGTGCCAGCAGTTACGCCCCGGGACAGGGGATCGAGCAGTTCTTC.

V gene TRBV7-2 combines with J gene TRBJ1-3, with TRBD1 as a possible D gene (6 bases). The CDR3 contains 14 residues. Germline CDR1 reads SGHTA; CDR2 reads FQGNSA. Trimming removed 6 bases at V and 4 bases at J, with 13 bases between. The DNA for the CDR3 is TGTGCCAGCAGAGGGGGAGGCCCCGGAAACACCATATATTTT. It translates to CASRGGGPGNTIYF. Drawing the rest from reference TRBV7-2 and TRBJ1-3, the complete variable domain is GAGVSQSPSNKVTEKGKDVELRCDPISGHTALYWYRQSLGQGLEFLIYFQGNSAPDKSGLPSDRFSAERTGGSVSTLTIQRTQQEDSAVYLCASRGGGPGNTIYFGEGSWLTVV.

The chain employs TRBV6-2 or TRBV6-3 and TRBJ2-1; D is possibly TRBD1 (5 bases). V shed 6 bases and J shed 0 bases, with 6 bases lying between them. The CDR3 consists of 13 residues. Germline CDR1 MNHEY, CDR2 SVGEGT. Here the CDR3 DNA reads TGTGCCAGCAGCCAGGGCTCCTACAATGAGCAGTTCTTC. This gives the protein CASSQGSYNEQFF.

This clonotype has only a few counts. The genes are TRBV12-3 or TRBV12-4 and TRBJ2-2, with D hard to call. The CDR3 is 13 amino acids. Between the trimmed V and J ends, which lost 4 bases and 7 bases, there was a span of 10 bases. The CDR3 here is CASSWVLNGELFF. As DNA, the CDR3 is TGTGCCAGCAGTTGGGTTCTTAACGGGGAGCTGTTTTTT.

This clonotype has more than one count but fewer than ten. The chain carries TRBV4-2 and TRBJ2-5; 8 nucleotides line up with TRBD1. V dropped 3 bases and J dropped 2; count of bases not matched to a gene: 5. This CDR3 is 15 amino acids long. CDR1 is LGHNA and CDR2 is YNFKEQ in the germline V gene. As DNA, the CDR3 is TGTGCCAGCAGCCAGACAGGGGCGGTGCAAGAGACCCAGTACTTC. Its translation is CASSQTGAVQETQYF.

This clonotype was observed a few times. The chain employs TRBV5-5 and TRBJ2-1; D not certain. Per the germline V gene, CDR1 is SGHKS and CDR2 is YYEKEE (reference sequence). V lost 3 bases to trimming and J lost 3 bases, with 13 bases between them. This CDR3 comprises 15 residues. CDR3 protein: CASSSRGVGYNEQFF. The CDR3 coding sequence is TGTGCCAGCAGCTCCCGTGGAGTAGGCTACAATGAGCAGTTCTTC.

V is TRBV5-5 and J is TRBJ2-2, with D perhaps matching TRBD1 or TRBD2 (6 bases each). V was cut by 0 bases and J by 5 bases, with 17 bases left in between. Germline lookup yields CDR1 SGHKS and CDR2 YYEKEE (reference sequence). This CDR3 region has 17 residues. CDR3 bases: TGTGCCAGCAGCTTGGACGGATGGGGGGCGAGGACCGGGGAGCTGTTTTTT. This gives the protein CASSLDGWGARTGELFF.

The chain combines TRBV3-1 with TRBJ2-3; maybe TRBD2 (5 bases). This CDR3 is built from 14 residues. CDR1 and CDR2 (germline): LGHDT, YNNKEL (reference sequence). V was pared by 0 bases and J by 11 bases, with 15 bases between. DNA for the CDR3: TGTGCCAGCAGCCAAGACCCCGGGAATCCTTTGCAGTATTTT. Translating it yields CASSQDPGNPLQYF.

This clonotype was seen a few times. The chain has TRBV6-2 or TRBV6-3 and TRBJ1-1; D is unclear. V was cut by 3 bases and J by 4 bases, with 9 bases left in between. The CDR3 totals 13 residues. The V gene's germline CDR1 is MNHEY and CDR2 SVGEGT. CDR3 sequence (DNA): TGTGCCAGCAGTTATCTATACACCACTGAAGCTTTCTTT. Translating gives CASSYLYTTEAFF.

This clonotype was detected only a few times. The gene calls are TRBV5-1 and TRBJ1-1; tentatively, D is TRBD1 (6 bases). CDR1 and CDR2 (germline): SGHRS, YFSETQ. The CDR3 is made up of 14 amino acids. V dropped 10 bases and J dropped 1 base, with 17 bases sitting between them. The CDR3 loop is CASRAGATNTEAFF. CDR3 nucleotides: TGCGCCTCCAGGGCAGGGGCAACGAACACTGAAGCTTTCTTT. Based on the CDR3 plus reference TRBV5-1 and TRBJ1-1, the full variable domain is KAGVTQTPRYLIKTRGQQVTLSCSPISGHRSVSWYQQTPGQGLQFLFEYFSETQRNKGNFPGRFSGRQFSNSRSEMNVSTLELGDSALYLCASRAGATNTEAFFGQGTRLTVV.

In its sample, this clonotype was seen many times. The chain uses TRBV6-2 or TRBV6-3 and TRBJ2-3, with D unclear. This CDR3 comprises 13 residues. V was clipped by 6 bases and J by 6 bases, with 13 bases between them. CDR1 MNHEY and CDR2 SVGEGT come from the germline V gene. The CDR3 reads CASRDWSLDTQYF. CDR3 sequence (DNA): TGTGCCAGCAGGGATTGGAGTTTGGATACGCAGTATTTT.

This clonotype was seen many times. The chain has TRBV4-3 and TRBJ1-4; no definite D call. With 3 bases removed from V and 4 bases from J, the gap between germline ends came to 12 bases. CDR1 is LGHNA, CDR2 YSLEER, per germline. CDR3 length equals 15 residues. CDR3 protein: CASSHAQNSNEKLFF. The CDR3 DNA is TGCGCCAGCAGCCACGCACAGAACAGTAATGAAAAACTGTTTTTT.

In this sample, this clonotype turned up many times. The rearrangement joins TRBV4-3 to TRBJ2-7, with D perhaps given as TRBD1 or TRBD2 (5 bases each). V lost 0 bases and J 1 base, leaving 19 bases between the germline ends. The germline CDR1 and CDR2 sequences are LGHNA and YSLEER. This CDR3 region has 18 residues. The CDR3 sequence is CASSQDLITGTASYEQYF. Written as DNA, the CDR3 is TGCGCCAGCAGCCAAGATTTAATTACCGGGACGGCTTCCTACGAGCAGTACTTC.

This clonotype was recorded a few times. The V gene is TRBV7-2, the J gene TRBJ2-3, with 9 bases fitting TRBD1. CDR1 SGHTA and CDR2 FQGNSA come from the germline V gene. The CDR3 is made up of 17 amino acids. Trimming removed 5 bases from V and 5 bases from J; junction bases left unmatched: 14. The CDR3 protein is CASSRSQVGQGGDTQYF. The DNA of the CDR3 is TGTGCCAGCAGCCGGTCGCAGGTGGGACAGGGAGGAGATACGCAGTATTTT.

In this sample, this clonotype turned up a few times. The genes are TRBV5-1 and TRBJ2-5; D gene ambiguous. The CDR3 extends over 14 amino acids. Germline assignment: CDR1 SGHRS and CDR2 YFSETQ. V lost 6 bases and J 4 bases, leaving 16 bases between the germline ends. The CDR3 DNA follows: TGCGCCAGCACCCTGTTAAGTATAGCAGAGACCCAGTACTTC. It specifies CASTLLSIAETQYF.

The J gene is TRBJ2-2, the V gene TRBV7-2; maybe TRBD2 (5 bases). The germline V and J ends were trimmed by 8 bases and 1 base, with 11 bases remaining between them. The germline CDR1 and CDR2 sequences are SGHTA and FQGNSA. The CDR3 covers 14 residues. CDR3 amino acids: CASGGAQNTGELFF. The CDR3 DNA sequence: TGTGCCAGCGGAGGCGCACAGAACACCGGGGAGCTGTTTTTT.

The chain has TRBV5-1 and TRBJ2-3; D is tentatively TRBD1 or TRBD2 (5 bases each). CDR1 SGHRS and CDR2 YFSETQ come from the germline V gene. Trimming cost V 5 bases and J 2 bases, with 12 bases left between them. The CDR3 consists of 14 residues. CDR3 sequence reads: CASRQGEITDTQYF. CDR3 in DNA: TGCGCCAGCAGGCAGGGAGAGATCACAGATACGCAGTATTTT.

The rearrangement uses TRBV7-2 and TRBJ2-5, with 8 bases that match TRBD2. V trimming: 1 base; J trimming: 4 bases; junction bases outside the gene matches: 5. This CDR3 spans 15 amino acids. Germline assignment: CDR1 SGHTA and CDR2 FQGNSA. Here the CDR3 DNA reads TGTGCCAGCAGCTTAGTTCGGGGGGGCCGAGAGACCCAGTACTTC. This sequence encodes CASSLVRGGRETQYF.

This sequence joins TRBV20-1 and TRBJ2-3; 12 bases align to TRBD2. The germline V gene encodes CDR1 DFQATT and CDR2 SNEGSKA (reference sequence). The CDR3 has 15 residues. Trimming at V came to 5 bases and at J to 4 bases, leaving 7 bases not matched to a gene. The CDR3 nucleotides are TGCAGTGCTCCGCTAGCGGGGGGGTCGGCAGATACGCAGTATTTT. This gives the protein CSAPLAGGSADTQYF.